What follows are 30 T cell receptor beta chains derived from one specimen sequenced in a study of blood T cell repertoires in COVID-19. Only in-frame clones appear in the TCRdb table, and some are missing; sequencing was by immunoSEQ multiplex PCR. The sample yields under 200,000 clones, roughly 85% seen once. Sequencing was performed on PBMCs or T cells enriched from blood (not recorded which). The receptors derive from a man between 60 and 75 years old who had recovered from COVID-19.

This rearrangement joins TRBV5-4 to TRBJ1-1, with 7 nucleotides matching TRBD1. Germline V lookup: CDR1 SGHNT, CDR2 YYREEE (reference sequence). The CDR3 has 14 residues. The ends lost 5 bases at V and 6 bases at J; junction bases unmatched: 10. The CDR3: CASSFTGAKPEAFF. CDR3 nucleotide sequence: TGTGCCAGCAGTTTCACAGGGGCGAAGCCTGAAGCTTTCTTT.

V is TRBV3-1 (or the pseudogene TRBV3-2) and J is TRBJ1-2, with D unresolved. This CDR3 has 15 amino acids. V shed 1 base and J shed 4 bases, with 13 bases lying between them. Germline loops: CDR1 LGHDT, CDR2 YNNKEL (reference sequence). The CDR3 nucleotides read TGTGCCAGCAGCCAAGTTGCGCTCCCTGGCTATGGCTACACCTTC. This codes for CASSQVALPGYGYTF.

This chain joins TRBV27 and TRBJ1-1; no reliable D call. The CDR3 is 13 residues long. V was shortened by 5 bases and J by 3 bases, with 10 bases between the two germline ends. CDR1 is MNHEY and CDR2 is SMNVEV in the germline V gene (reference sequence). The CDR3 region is CASSPEPDTEAFF. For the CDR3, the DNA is TGTGCCAGCAGTCCTGAACCGGACACTGAAGCTTTCTTT.

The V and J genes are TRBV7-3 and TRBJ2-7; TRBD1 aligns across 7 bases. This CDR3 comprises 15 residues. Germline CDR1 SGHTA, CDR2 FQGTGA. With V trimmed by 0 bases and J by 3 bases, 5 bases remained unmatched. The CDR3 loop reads CASSLTGGDSYEQYF. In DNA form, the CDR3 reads TGTGCCAGCAGCTTAACAGGTGGGGACAGCTACGAGCAGTACTTC. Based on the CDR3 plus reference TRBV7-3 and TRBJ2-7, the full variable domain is GAGVSQTPSNKVTEKGKYVELRCDPISGHTALYWYRQSLGQGPEFLIYFQGTGAADDSGLPNDRFFAVRPEGSVSTLKIQRTERGDSAVYLCASSLTGGDSYEQYFGPGTRLTVT.

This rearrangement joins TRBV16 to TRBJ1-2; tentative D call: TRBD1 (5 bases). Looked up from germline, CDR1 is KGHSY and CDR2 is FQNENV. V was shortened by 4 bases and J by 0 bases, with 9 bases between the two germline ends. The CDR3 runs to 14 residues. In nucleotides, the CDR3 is TGTGCCAGCAGCCGCGACAGAGCTAACTATGGCTACACCTTC. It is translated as CASSRDRANYGYTF.

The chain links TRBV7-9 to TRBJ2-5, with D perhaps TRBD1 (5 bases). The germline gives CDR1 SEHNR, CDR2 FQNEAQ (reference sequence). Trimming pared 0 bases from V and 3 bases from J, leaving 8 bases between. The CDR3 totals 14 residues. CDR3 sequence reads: CASSLAQGEETQYF. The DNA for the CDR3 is TGTGCCAGCAGCTTAGCGCAAGGGGAAGAGACCCAGTACTTC.

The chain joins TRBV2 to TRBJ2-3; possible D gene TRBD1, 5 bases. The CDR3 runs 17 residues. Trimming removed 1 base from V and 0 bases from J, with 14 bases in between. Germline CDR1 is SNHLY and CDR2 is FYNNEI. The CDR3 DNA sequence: TGTGCCAGCAGTGAAGTTTGGGTTGACAGTAGCACAGATACGCAGTATTTT. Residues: CASSEVWVDSSTDTQYF.

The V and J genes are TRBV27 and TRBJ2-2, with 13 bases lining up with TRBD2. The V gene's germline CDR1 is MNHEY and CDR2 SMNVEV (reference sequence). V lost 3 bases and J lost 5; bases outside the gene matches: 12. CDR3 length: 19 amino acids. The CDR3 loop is CASSFYGTSGTLRTGELFF. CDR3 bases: TGTGCCAGCAGTTTCTACGGGACTAGCGGGACCCTGAGAACCGGGGAGCTGTTTTTT.

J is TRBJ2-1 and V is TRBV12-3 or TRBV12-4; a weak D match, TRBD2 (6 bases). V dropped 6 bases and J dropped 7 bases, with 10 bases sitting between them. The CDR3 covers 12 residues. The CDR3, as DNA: TGTGCCAGCAGCCCGGGACTTAATGAGCAGTTCTTC. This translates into CASSPGLNEQFF.

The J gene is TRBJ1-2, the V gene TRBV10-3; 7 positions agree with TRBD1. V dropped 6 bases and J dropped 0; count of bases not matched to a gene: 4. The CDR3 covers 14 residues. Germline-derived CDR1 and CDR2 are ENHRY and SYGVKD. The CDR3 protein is CAISGTASNYGYTF. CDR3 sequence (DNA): TGTGCCATCAGCGGGACAGCGTCTAACTATGGCTACACCTTC.

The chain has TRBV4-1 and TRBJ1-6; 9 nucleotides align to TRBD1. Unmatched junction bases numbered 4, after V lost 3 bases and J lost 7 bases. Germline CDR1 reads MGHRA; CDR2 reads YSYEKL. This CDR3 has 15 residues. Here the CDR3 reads CASSHGQGRNSPLHF. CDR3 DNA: TGCGCCAGCAGCCACGGACAGGGGCGGAATTCACCCCTCCACTTT.

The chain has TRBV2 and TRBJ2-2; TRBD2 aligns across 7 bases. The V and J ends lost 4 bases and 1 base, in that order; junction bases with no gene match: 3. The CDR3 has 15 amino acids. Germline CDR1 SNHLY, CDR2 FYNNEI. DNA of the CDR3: TGTGCCAGCAGTGTCGCTAGCGGGAACACCGGGGAGCTGTTTTTT. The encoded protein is CASSVASGNTGELFF.

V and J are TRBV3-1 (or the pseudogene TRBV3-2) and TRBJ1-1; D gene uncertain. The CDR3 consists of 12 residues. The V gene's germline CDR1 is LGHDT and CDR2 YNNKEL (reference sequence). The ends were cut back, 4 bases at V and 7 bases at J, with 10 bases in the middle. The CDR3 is CASSPVGSEAFF. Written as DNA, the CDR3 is TGTGCCAGCAGCCCCGTCGGTAGTGAAGCTTTCTTT.

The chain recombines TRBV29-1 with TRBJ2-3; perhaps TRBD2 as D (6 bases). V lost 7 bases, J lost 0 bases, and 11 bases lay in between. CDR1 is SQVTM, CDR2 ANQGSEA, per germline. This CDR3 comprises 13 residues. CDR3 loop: CSGSGSSTDTQYF. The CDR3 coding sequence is TGCAGCGGTAGCGGATCTAGCACAGATACGCAGTATTTT.

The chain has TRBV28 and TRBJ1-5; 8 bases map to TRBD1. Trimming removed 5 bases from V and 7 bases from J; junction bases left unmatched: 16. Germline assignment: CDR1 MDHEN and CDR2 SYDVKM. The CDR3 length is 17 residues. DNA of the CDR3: TGTGCCAGCAGTAACAGGGGGTGGACAGGGCAGAGGCAGCCCCAGCATTTT. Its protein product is CASSNRGWTGQRQPQHF.

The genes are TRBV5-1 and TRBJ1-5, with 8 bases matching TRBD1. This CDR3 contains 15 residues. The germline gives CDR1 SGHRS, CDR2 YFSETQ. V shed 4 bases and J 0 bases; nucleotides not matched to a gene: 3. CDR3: CASSMTGDSNQPQHF. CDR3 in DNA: TGCGCCAGCAGCATGACAGGGGATAGCAATCAGCCCCAGCATTTT.

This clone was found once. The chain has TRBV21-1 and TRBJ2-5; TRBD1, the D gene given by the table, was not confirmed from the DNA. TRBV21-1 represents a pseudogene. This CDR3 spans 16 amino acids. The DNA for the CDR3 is TGTGCCAGCAGCAAAGGAGCTTGGACAGACCAAGAGACCCAGTACTTC. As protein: CASSKGAWTDQETQYF.

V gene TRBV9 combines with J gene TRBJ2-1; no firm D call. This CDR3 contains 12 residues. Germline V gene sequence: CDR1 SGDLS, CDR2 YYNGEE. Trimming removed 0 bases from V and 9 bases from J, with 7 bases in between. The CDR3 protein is CASSVAISEQFF. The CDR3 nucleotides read TGTGCCAGCAGCGTAGCTATAAGTGAGCAGTTCTTC.

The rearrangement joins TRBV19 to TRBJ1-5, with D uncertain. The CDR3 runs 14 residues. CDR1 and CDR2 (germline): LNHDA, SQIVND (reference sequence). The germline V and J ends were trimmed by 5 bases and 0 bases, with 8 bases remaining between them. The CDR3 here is CASSVQVSNQPQHF. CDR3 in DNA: TGTGCCAGTAGTGTGCAGGTTAGCAATCAGCCCCAGCATTTT.

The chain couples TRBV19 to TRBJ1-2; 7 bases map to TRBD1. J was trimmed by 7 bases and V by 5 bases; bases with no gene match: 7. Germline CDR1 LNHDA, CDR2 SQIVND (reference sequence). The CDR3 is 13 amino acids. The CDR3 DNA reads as TGTGCCAGTAGTTTGACAGGGTCGAGTGGCTACACCTTC. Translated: CASSLTGSSGYTF. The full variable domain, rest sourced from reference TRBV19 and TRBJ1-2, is DGGITQSPKYLFRKEGQNVTLSCEQNLNHDAMYWYRQDPGQGLRLIYYSQIVNDFQKGDIAEGYSVSREKKESFPLTVTSAQKNPTAFYLCASSLTGSSGYTFGSGTRLTVV.

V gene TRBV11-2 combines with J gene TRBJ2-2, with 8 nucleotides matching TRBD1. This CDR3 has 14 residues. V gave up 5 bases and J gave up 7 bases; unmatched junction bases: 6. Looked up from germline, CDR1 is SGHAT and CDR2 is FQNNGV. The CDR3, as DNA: TGTGCCAGCAGCCGGACAGGGTCCCGCGGGGAGCTGTTTTTT. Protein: CASSRTGSRGELFF.

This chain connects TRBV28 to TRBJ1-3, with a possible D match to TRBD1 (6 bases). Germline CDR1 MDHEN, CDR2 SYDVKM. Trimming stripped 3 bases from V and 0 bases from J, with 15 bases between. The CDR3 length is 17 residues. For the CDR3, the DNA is TGTGCCAGCAGTTTCCCATGGCGGGGGCGCTCTGGAAACACCATATATTTT. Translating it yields CASSFPWRGRSGNTIYF.

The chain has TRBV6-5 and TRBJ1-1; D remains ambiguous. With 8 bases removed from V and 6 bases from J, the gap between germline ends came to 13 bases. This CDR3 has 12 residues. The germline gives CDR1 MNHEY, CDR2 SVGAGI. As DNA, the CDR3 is TGTGCCAGCCGAAGGTTCGAGGCTGAAGCTTTCTTT. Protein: CASRRFEAEAFF.

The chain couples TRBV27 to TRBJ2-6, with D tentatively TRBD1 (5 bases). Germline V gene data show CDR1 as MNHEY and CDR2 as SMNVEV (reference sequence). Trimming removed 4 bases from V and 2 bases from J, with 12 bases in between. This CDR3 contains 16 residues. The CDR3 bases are TGTGCCAGCAGTTCCCCTCTAGGGGCTGGGGCCAACGTCCTGACTTTC. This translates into CASSSPLGAGANVLTF. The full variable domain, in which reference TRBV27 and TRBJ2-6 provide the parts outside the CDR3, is EAQVTQNPRYLITVTGKKLTVTCSQNMNHEYMSWYRQDPGLGLRQIYYSMNVEVTDKGDVPEGYKVSRKEKRNFPLILESPSPNQTSLYFCASSSPLGAGANVLTFGAGSRLTVL.

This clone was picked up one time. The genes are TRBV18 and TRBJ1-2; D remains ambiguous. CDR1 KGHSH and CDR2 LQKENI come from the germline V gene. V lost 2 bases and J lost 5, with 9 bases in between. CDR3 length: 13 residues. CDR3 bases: TGTGCCAGCTCACCAAATGGGGAGTATGGCTACACCTTC. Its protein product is CASSPNGEYGYTF.

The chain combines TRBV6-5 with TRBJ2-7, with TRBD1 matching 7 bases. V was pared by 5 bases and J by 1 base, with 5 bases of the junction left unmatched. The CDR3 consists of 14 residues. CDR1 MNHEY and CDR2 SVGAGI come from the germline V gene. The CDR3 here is CASSPGTDSYEQYF. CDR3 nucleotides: TGTGCCAGCAGTCCCGGGACAGATTCCTACGAGCAGTACTTC.

The CDR3 loop reads CASSIGTSNEQYF. Written as DNA, the CDR3 is TGCGCCAGCAGCATCGGGACTAGCAACGAGCAGTACTTC. The V gene is TRBV5-1, the J gene TRBJ2-7; TRBD2 matches 9 bases. The CDR3 runs 13 residues. CDR1 is SGHRS and CDR2 is YFSETQ in the germline V gene. Trimming took 4 bases from V and 5 from J; bases not matched to a gene: 4.

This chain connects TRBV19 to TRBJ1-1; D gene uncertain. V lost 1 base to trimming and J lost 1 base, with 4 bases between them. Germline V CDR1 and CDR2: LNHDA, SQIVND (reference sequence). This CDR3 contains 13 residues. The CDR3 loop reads CASSIGRNTEAFF. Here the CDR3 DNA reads TGTGCCAGTAGTATAGGCAGGAACACTGAAGCTTTCTTT.

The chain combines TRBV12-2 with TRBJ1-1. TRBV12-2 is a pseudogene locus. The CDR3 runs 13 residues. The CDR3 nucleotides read TGTGCAAGTCGCTCCCGGGGGGACACTGAAGCTTTCTTT. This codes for CASRSRGDTEAFF.

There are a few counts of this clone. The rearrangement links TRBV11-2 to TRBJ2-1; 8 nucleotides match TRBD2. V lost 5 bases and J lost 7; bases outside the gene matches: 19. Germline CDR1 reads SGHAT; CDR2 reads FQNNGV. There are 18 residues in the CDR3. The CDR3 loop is CASSPQIPTSEGGNEQFF. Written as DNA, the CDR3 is TGTGCCAGCAGCCCCCAAATACCGACTAGCGAGGGAGGGAATGAGCAGTTCTTC.